This T cell receptor (beta chain) stems from a study of blood T cell repertoires in COVID-19. Study overall: The origin of the acute and convalescent COVID-19 samples was the United States, Italy and Spain. T cells, B-cell-depleted T cells, or PBMCs supplied cDNA or gDNA.

Germline CDR1 reads ENHRY; CDR2 reads SYGVKD. Trimming left V 3 bases short and J 7 bases short, with 10 bases between. This CDR3 contains 13 residues. Source study methods: How many nucleated cells were present was estimated from reference gene primer amplification. TCRdb keeps only in-frame clones here, not all; method: immunoSEQ multiplex PCR. D and trimming come from the DNA, and the V and J calls and clone size come from that table. The sample includes around 60,000 clones, about 75% of them seen just once. The material sequenced was peripheral blood. The TCR was taken from a human donor in a cohort sampled during active COVID-19. This rearrangement joins TRBV10-3 to TRBJ1-5; TRBD1 is a possible D gene (5 bases). CDR3 residues: CAISDEQGQPQHF. Written as DNA, the CDR3 is TGTGCCATCAGTGATGAGCAGGGCCAGCCCCAGCATTTT.